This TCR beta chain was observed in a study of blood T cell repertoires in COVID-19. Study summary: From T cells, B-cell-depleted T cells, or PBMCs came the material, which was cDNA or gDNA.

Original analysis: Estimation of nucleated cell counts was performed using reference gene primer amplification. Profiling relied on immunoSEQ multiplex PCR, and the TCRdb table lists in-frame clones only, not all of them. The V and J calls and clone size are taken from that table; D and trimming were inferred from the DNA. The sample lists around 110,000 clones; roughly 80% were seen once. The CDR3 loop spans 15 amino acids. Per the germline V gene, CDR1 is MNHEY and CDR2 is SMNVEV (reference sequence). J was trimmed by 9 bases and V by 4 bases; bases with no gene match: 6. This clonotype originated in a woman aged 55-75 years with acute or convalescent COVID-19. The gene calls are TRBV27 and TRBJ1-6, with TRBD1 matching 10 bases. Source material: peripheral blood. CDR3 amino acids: CASSSLTGGLSPLHF. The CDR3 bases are TGTGCCAGCAGTTCGCTGACAGGGGGCCTTTCACCCCTCCACTTT.